This TCR beta chain was profiled in a study of CD8+ T cells in alopecia areata. Whole-study context: At a dose of 5 to 10 mg twice daily, oral tofacitinib was given to treated patients.

This CDR3 has 15 amino acids. V lost 4 bases, J lost 5 bases, and 15 bases lay in between. The germline V gene has CDR1 LNHDA and CDR2 SQIVND (reference sequence). Extracted RNA was reverse transcribed into cDNA, the sequencing template. Assay used: immunoSEQ multiplex PCR; TCRdb lists only in-frame clones, some missing. The sample carries over 80,000 clones, roughly 46% recorded once. Described treatment: oral pan-JAK inhibitor, 5-10 mg twice daily. PBMCs, the starting material, were the source of sorted CD4+ and CD8+ T cells. This receptor was identified in a human donor with alopecia areata. The gene calls are TRBV19 and TRBJ1-5; D is unresolved. Sequencing was performed on CD8+ T cells sorted from blood, taken at week 24, from a patient treated with tofacitinib. The CDR3, as DNA: TGTGCCAGTAGTAGAGACACGGTCCGAGATCAGCCCCAGCATTTT. As protein: CASSRDTVRDQPQHF. The variable domain in full, with the rest retrieved from reference TRBV19 and TRBJ1-5, is DGGITQSPKYLFRKEGQNVTLSCEQNLNHDAMYWYRQDPGQGLRLIYYSQIVNDFQKGDIAEGYSVSREKKESFPLTVTSAQKNPTAFYLCASSRDTVRDQPQHFGDGTRLSIL.